This entry concerns a single TCR beta chain. Germline CDR1 is MNHEY and CDR2 is SVGAGI. V dropped 8 bases and J dropped 5; count of bases not matched to a gene: 11. The CDR3 loop spans 15 amino acids. These data belong to a study of blood T cell repertoires in COVID-19. Study background: Researchers got acute and convalescent COVID-19 samples from the United States, Italy and Spain.

Seattle cases were enrolled at active infection and followed longitudinally. Original processing methods: Estimation of nucleated cell counts was performed using reference gene primer amplification. Using immunoSEQ multiplex PCR, the repertoire was profiled, and TCRdb retains in-frame clones only, with some absent. V, J and clone size reflect that table, while D and trimming were determined from the DNA. The sample holds some 290,000 clones, approximately 89% seen once. The genes are TRBV6-5 and TRBJ1-2; TRBD1 matches at 10 bases. The sample taken for sequencing was peripheral blood. The sequence derives from a woman in her twenties or thirties with COVID-19, enrolled during active disease. The CDR3 is CASASSGQGTYGYTF. The CDR3 coding sequence is TGTGCCAGCGCCTCTTCGGGACAGGGGACGTATGGCTACACCTTC.